The 3 T cell receptor beta chains presented below share a single source sample, sequenced in a study of shared clonotypes between healthy human individuals. The assay was immunoSEQ multiplex PCR, and TCRdb's table has in-frame clones only and misses some. The sample comprises about 710,000 clones, 72% of which are singletons, and 1.8% rests with the top ten. Material for sequencing was memory CD4+ T cells sorted from blood. Subset: CD45RA-negative fraction. These receptors were obtained from a woman in her 30s in good health.

The gene calls are TRBV28 and TRBJ1-5; D not resolved. The CDR3 spans 13 residues. The V end was cut by 8 bases, the J end by 5 bases, with 13 bases between. CDR1 and CDR2 from the germline V gene are MDHEN and SYDVKM. The CDR3 here is CASDPLSYQPQHF. CDR3 nucleotide sequence: TGTGCCAGCGACCCCCTTTCTTATCAGCCCCAGCATTTT.

CDR3: CASSPAPSGRASAGYEQYF. CDR3 bases: TGTGCCAGCAGCCCAGCCCCTAGCGGGAGGGCCTCAGCGGGCTACGAGCAGTACTTC. The chain couples TRBV7-9 to TRBJ2-7; 12 bases agree with TRBD2. The CDR3 totals 19 residues. Germline V gives CDR1 SEHNR, CDR2 FQNEAQ (reference sequence). The ends lost 5 bases at V and 3 bases at J; junction bases unmatched: 17. The entire variable domain, with the rest obtained from reference TRBV7-9 and TRBJ2-7, is as follows: DTGVSQNPRHKITKRGQNVTFRCDPISEHNRLYWYRQTLGQGPEFLTYFQNEAQLEKSRLLSDRFSAERPKGSFSTLEIQRTEQGDSAMYLCASSPAPSGRASAGYEQYFGPGTRLTVT.

The CDR3 DNA reads as TGTGCCAGCTCACCGTCTACTAGCGGGAGGTCCTACGAGCAGTACTTC. It yields the protein CASSPSTSGRSYEQYF. The chain recombines TRBV18 with TRBJ2-7; 12 positions agree with TRBD2. Germline CDR1 reads KGHSH; CDR2 reads LQKENI. The CDR3 runs to 16 residues. The J segment lost 1 base and the V segment lost 3 bases, leaving 4 bases of the junction unmatched.